This TCR beta chain was identified during a study of blood T cell repertoires in COVID-19. At the level of the study: The samples span acute and convalescent COVID-19 from the United States, Italy and Spain. The analysed material was cDNA or gDNA that came from T cells, B-cell-depleted T cells, or PBMCs.

The V gene lost 6 bases and the J gene lost 10 bases, with 12 bases spanning the gap. Germline V gene sequence: CDR1 ENHRY, CDR2 SYGVKD. The CDR3 is made up of 11 amino acids. Methods used by the authors: Amplification of reference gene primers provided the estimated nucleated cell counts. Assay: immunoSEQ multiplex PCR; the TCRdb copy retains only in-frame clones and omits some. V and J calls and clone size are as listed in that table; D and trimming were resolved from the DNA. The table has just over 95,000 clones, around 81% seen once. The sample was peripheral blood. This rearrangement joins TRBV10-3 to TRBJ1-2; the D gene is possibly TRBD1 (5 bases). The TCR was taken from a man in his 60s with acute or convalescent COVID-19. The CDR3 spells CAIRGEGDYTF. CDR3 DNA sequence: TGTGCCATCAGAGGGGAGGGTGACTACACCTTC.